The sequence of this TCR beta chain was determined in a study of T cell responses to AZD1222 COVID-19 vaccine. General study results and limits: It should be noted that donors were predominantly white British and more often female, and clonal diversity was possibly underestimated. The reported proportion of spike-specific TCRs targeting unmutated variant regions was nearly half.

Notes on this clone: The antigen is not known.

Sequencing was performed with immunoSEQ multiplex PCR; in TCRdb, only in-frame clones are kept and a portion is missing. The table records roughly 66,000 clones, 65% to 85% of them present only once. This sequence was found in an adult in good health. This specimen consisted of peripheral blood, obtained on day 0 of AZD1222 vaccination.

This CDR3 reads CASRRGGRYQPQHF. The CDR3 region has the DNA TGTGCCAGTAGGCGGGGGGGGAGATATCAGCCCCAGCATTTT. V and J are TRBV19 and TRBJ1-5, with D perhaps TRBD1 (5 bases). The V end was cut by 6 bases, the J end by 5 bases, with 14 bases between. The CDR3 extends over 14 amino acids. CDR1 LNHDA and CDR2 SQIVND come from the germline V gene (reference sequence). The entire variable domain, with the rest obtained from reference TRBV19 and TRBJ1-5, is as follows: DGGITQSPKYLFRKEGQNVTLSCEQNLNHDAMYWYRQDPGQGLRLIYYSQIVNDFQKGDIAEGYSVSREKKESFPLTVTSAQKNPTAFYLCASRRGGRYQPQHFGDGTRLSIL.